The 27 T cell receptor beta chains given below trace back to one sample, sequenced in a study of long-term antiretroviral therapy in people with HIV. Survey-level resolution applied to immunoSEQ assay v3.0. The data were produced by immunoSEQ multiplex PCR, yet TCRdb's version contains in-frame clones alone and is incomplete. The sample comprises 15,000 or so clones, approximately 82% of which are singletons, and 6% to 8% rests with the top ten. The sequenced sample was unsorted PBMCs, obtained 0.4 years after starting antiretroviral therapy. These receptor sequences come from a man aged 30-40 years with HIV.

This clone was detected only once. The gene calls are TRBV19 and TRBJ1-1; D is undetermined. V was clipped by 5 bases and J by 2 bases, with 9 bases between them. This CDR3 contains 13 residues. The germline V gene has CDR1 LNHDA and CDR2 SQIVND (reference sequence). The CDR3 region is CASSPTQNTEAFF. CDR3 bases: TGTGCCAGTAGTCCGACACAAAACACTGAAGCTTTCTTT.

The J gene is TRBJ1-1, the V gene TRBV7-8; D gene uncertain. The V and J ends lost 3 bases and 2 bases respectively, with 10 bases between them. Germline loops: CDR1 SGHVS, CDR2 FQNEAQ. The CDR3 runs to 14 residues. The CDR3 DNA reads as TGTGCCAGCAGCTTCTGGGGTAGTAACACTGAAGCTTTCTTT. It encodes CASSFWGSNTEAFF.

The chain is built from TRBV15 and TRBJ2-2; maybe TRBD2 (6 bases). CDR3 length: 14 residues. The V end was cut by 8 bases, the J end by 3 bases, with 13 bases between. Germline V gene data show CDR1 as LNHNV and CDR2 as YYDKDF (reference sequence). This chain's CDR3 is CATARGGDTGELFF. As DNA, the CDR3 is TGTGCCACCGCTAGGGGCGGGGACACCGGGGAGCTGTTTTTT.

This CDR3 reads CASSDQWGQGGPYEQYF. The DNA for the CDR3 is TGTGCCAGCAGTGACCAATGGGGACAGGGGGGCCCCTACGAGCAGTACTTC. This sequence joins TRBV6-1 and TRBJ2-7; 11 bases fit TRBD1. The CDR3 spans 17 residues. Germline CDR1 MNHNS, CDR2 SASEGT. Germline trimming cut 3 bases from V and 2 bases from J; bases unmatched to any gene: 9.

V and J are TRBV7-9 and TRBJ2-7; 10 nucleotides match TRBD1. The CDR3 is made up of 15 amino acids. CDR1 is SEHNR, CDR2 FQNEAQ, per germline (reference sequence). V lost 5 bases to trimming and J lost 2 bases; unmatched junction nucleotides: 6. CDR3: CASSARDRGTYEQYF. DNA of the CDR3: TGTGCCAGCAGCGCTAGGGACAGGGGAACCTACGAGCAGTACTTC. Full variable domain (rest looked up from reference TRBV7-9 and TRBJ2-7): DTGVSQNPRHKITKRGQNVTFRCDPISEHNRLYWYRQTLGQGPEFLTYFQNEAQLEKSRLLSDRFSAERPKGSFSTLEIQRTEQGDSAMYLCASSARDRGTYEQYFGPGTRLTVT.

This clone was seen only a few times. J is TRBJ1-6 and V is TRBV7-2; D gene uncertain. Germline values: CDR1 SGHTA, CDR2 FQGNSA. Deletions cut 1 base from V and 6 bases from J, with 10 bases between. This CDR3 region has 15 residues. The CDR3 region has the DNA TGTGCCAGCAGCTTAGATCAGGTCCCTAATTCACCCCTCCACTTT. It yields the protein CASSLDQVPNSPLHF.

The chain links TRBV4-1 to TRBJ2-3; 7 nucleotides align to TRBD1. The CDR3 spans 14 residues. Germline V gene data show CDR1 as MGHRA and CDR2 as YSYEKL. Trimming removed 4 bases from V and 3 bases from J; junction bases left unmatched: 4. The DNA for the CDR3 is TGCGCCAGCAGCCGGGACAGTAAGACAGATACGCAGTATTTT. It is translated as CASSRDSKTDTQYF.

This chain connects TRBV6-1 to TRBJ1-2; tentative D call: TRBD1 (5 bases). V was clipped by 4 bases and J by 7 bases, with 13 bases between them. This CDR3 spans 13 amino acids. The V gene's germline CDR1 is MNHNS and CDR2 SASEGT. As DNA, the CDR3 is TGTGCCAGCAGTGTACTGGACAACCTTGGCTACACCTTC. It translates to CASSVLDNLGYTF.

This sequence joins TRBV14 and TRBJ2-2, with TRBD1 matching over 8 bases. Germline V gene data show CDR1 as SGHDN and CDR2 as FVKESK. The V segment lost 3 bases and the J segment 3 bases; nucleotides outside the gene matches: 3. CDR3 length equals 15 residues. The CDR3, as DNA: TGTGCCAGCAGCCAGACAGGGGTATACACCGGGGAGCTGTTTTTT. Translating it yields CASSQTGVYTGELFF.

The chain combines TRBV7-9 with TRBJ2-5; 9 bases map to TRBD1. The J call may not be correct, given that the DNA end is closer to TRBJ2-7. Germline CDR1 reads SEHNR; CDR2 reads FQNEAQ (reference sequence). The CDR3 is 16 residues long. The DNA for the CDR3 is TGTGCCAGCAGCTTAGGGACAGGGGTTCTTTCCTACGAGCAGTACTTC. Protein: CASSLGTGVLSYEQYF.

The rearrangement links TRBV4-2 to TRBJ2-7, with 9 positions matching TRBD2. The CDR3 runs to 16 residues. Germline trimming cut 0 bases from V and 1 base from J; bases unmatched to any gene: 4. Germline lookup yields CDR1 LGHNA and CDR2 YNFKEQ. The chain's CDR3 is CASSQEGAGGSYEQYF. CDR3 in DNA: TGTGCCAGCAGCCAAGAGGGGGCGGGGGGGTCCTACGAGCAGTACTTC.

The chain employs TRBV7-9 and TRBJ2-5; D unclear. The J call could be wrong; TRBJ2-7 is a better fit for the DNA end. CDR3 length: 15 residues. CDR1 and CDR2 (germline): SEHNR, FQNEAQ (reference sequence). The CDR3, as DNA: TGTGCCAGCAGCCCGGGCATGGGGATTTCCTACGAGCAGTACTTC. Its translation: CASSPGMGISYEQYF.

This clone occurred a few times. The chain recombines TRBV28 with TRBJ1-6; D not resolved. CDR3 size: 15 residues. The germline gives CDR1 MDHEN, CDR2 SYDVKM. Trimming stripped 10 bases from V and 6 bases from J, with 19 bases between. In DNA, the CDR3 is TGTGCCACCCTGACGTCGGACCAGCCTAATTCACCCCTCCACTTT. Translating it yields CATLTSDQPNSPLHF.

This chain connects TRBV11-2 to TRBJ1-1; D unclear. The V gene's germline CDR1 is SGHAT and CDR2 FQNNGV. CDR3 length: 15 residues. Deletions cut 6 bases from V and 0 bases from J, with 14 bases between. CDR3 nucleotide sequence: TGTGCCAGCAGAAGGACGGGATCCTTGAACACTGAAGCTTTCTTT. It translates to CASRRTGSLNTEAFF.

The chain recombines TRBV19 with TRBJ1-5; D possibly corresponds to TRBD1 (6 bases). Germline assignment: CDR1 LNHDA and CDR2 SQIVND (reference sequence). The CDR3 loop spans 15 amino acids. Between the trimmed V and J ends, which lost 5 bases and 0 bases, there was a span of 11 bases. The CDR3 protein is CASSVTGYSNQPQHF. The DNA for the CDR3 is TGTGCCAGTAGTGTAACAGGGTATAGCAATCAGCCCCAGCATTTT.

The CDR3 DNA follows: TGTGCCAGTAGTAAAAAGGGGGGCAATCAGCCCCAGCATTTT. Protein product: CASSKKGGNQPQHF. The rearrangement joins TRBV19 to TRBJ1-5; possible D gene TRBD1, 6 bases. Germline V gene data show CDR1 as LNHDA and CDR2 as SQIVND (reference sequence). Between the trimmed V and J ends, which lost 4 bases and 2 bases, there was a span of 9 bases. CDR3 length equals 14 residues.

The genes are TRBV5-4 and TRBJ1-1, with a tentative D call TRBD1 (5 bases). V lost 5 bases and J 4 bases, leaving 15 bases between the germline ends. The CDR3 is made up of 14 amino acids. Germline-derived CDR1 and CDR2 are SGHNT and YYREEE (reference sequence). In DNA form, the CDR3 reads TGTGCCAGCAGACTCACGGGGGGAAGCACTGAAGCTTTCTTT. Its translation: CASRLTGGSTEAFF.

This chain uses TRBV4-1 with TRBJ1-3; D unresolved. The V gene's germline CDR1 is MGHRA and CDR2 YSYEKL. The CDR3 sequence is 15 residues long. V lost 1 base and J lost 8, with 15 bases in between. CDR3 residues: CASSQVFYQEDTIYF. CDR3 sequence (DNA): TGCGCCAGCAGCCAAGTCTTCTACCAGGAAGACACCATATATTTT.

The chain employs TRBV11-2 and TRBJ2-5; maybe TRBD1 (6 bases). The CDR3 runs to 14 residues. Germline V CDR1 and CDR2: SGHAT, FQNNGV. Trimming shortened V by 4 bases and J by 2 bases, and 11 bases separated the two germline ends. CDR3 protein: CASSSGAHQETQYF. The CDR3 region has the DNA TGTGCCAGCAGCTCAGGGGCCCATCAAGAGACCCAGTACTTC.

The rearrangement joins TRBV7-8 to TRBJ2-1; D ambiguous. Germline V lookup: CDR1 SGHVS, CDR2 FQNEAQ. V shed 5 bases and J shed 6 bases, with 5 bases lying between them. The CDR3 is 11 amino acids. The CDR3 here is CASSLSNEQFF. CDR3 DNA: TGTGCCAGCAGCCTATCCAATGAGCAGTTCTTC.

This clone has a single count. The chain recombines TRBV6-5 with TRBJ1-2; 8 nucleotides line up with TRBD1. The length of the CDR3 is 13 residues. The germline CDR1 and CDR2 sequences are MNHEY and SVGAGI. J gave up 12 bases and V 5 bases, and 11 bases lay outside the gene matches. The DNA for the CDR3 is TGTGCCAGCAGTACAGGGGGGTCCAAGATCGACACCTTC. Its protein is CASSTGGSKIDTF.

The chain employs TRBV6-5 and TRBJ2-2; possible D gene TRBD1, 6 bases. V was clipped by 6 bases and J by 2 bases, with 13 bases between them. Germline loops: CDR1 MNHEY, CDR2 SVGAGI. There are 15 residues in the CDR3. CDR3 nucleotides: TGTGCCAGCAGAAGGACAGAGTTAAACACCGGGGAGCTGTTTTTT. This sequence encodes CASRRTELNTGELFF.

The J gene is TRBJ2-1, the V gene TRBV6-5, with TRBD1 matching over 9 bases. The trim removed 0 bases at V and 9 bases at J, leaving 6 bases unmatched. Looked up from germline, CDR1 is MNHEY and CDR2 is SVGAGI. The CDR3 runs 15 residues. Here the CDR3 DNA reads TGTGCCAGCAGTTACTCGGGACAGGGTTCGAGTGAGCAGTTCTTC. Protein product: CASSYSGQGSSEQFF.

The J gene is TRBJ2-2, the V gene TRBV5-4; tentative D call: TRBD2 (6 bases). CDR1 and CDR2 (germline): SGHNT, YYREEE (reference sequence). V was pared by 0 bases and J by 0 bases, with 9 bases between. This CDR3 is built from 16 residues. DNA of the CDR3: TGTGCCAGCAGCTTGGCTGGAGGGGCGAACACCGGGGAGCTGTTTTTT. Translated, it gives CASSLAGGANTGELFF.

The chain joins TRBV20-1 to TRBJ2-5; D uncertain. V was cut by 0 bases and J by 8 bases, with 7 bases left in between. CDR1 is DFQATT, CDR2 SNEGSKA, per germline (reference sequence). The CDR3 is 11 amino acids. CDR3 sequence (DNA): TGCAGTGCTAGAGATCCAGGCACCCAGTACTTC. Its protein is CSARDPGTQYF.

This rearrangement joins TRBV6-1 to TRBJ1-5; TRBD1 aligns across 7 bases. CDR1 is MNHNS and CDR2 is SASEGT in the germline V gene. Trimming cost V 6 bases and J 5 bases; bases outside gene matches: 7. This CDR3 region has 14 residues. CDR3 residues: CASSLQGGDQPQHF. The CDR3 DNA is TGTGCCAGCAGCCTCCAGGGGGGTGATCAGCCCCAGCATTTT.

This clone is a singleton in its sample. The chain combines TRBV19 with TRBJ1-2; D possibly corresponds to TRBD1 (5 bases). Germline V lookup: CDR1 LNHDA, CDR2 SQIVND (reference sequence). Trimming removed 4 bases from V and 7 bases from J, with 13 bases in between. The CDR3 has 13 amino acids. The CDR3 is CASSSRAGSGYTF. In DNA, the CDR3 is TGTGCCAGTAGTAGCCGGGCAGGGAGTGGCTACACCTTC.